Sequencing of this T cell receptor beta chain was carried out in a study of post-analysis software for immune sequencing data. Study at large: The patients showed relapsing-remitting, secondary progressive and progressive-relapsing multiple sclerosis courses.

A remark on this clonotype: Antigen specificity is unknown.

Study-level points and caveats: There were roughly five TRBV segments more frequent in patients than controls, and TRBV5-6, TRBV5-1 and TRBV20-1 were among them. Controls had significantly higher normalized Chao1 diversity than multiple sclerosis patients.

Germline CDR1 is DFQATT and CDR2 is SNEGSKA (reference sequence). Trimming stripped 6 bases from V and 4 bases from J, with 16 bases between. The CDR3 is 14 residues long. Prepared libraries of TCR beta cDNA carried unique molecular identifiers. From around 1 to 10 million T cells, roughly 0.5 million cDNA molecules were obtained. TCRdb re-called the PCR reads through MiXCR, storing one row per CDR3 protein. Of hundreds of thousands of distinct CDR3 sequences listed, around 44% are singletons. Material for sequencing was blood. The chain uses TRBV20-1 and TRBJ2-1; the D gene is possibly TRBD1 (6 bases). The sequence was obtained from a girl aged 5 to 17 with multiple sclerosis. CDR3 nucleotides: TGCAGTGCCCCCGACAGGCGCTCTTACAATGAGCAGTTCTTC. Its translation is CSAPDRRSYNEQFF.